Below, 20 T cell receptor beta chains from the same sample are listed, as sequenced in a study of cytotoxic CD8 clonotypes in ibrutinib-treated CLL. The table came from immunoSEQ multiplex PCR; TCRdb's copy has only in-frame clones and leaves some out. The sample consists of 150,000 to 200,000 clones, approximately 77% of them appearing once. The sequenced sample was PBMCs, obtained after 12 months of ibrutinib treatment. The receptors originated from a human donor with chronic lymphocytic leukemia.

Notes on this clone: Other DNA sequences of this sample code for an identical CDR3. The genes are TRBV20-1 and TRBJ2-3; TRBD1 might be the D (6 bases). V lost 6 bases, J lost 4 bases, and 8 bases lay in between. This CDR3 has 11 residues. CDR1 and CDR2 (germline): DFQATT, SNEGSKA (reference sequence). The CDR3 nucleotides read TGCAGTGCCAGGGGACCAGATACGCAGTATTTT. Translated: CSARGPDTQYF.

This chain uses TRBV28 with TRBJ2-3; the match to TRBD2 covers 7 bases. In germline, CDR1 is MDHEN, CDR2 SYDVKM. V gave up 8 bases and J gave up 0 bases; unmatched junction bases: 8. This CDR3 is 15 amino acids long. For the CDR3, the DNA is TGTGCCAGCCGATTGTTAGCGGGCAGCACAGATACGCAGTATTTT. Translating it yields CASRLLAGSTDTQYF.

The J gene is TRBJ1-2, the V gene TRBV19, with 9 bases that match TRBD1. Looked up from germline, CDR1 is LNHDA and CDR2 is SQIVND (reference sequence). The CDR3 is 15 amino acids. J gave up 1 base and V 5 bases, and 5 bases lay outside the gene matches. In nucleotides, the CDR3 is TGTGCCAGTAGTCCCGGGACAGGGATTAACTATGGCTACACCTTC. The encoded protein is CASSPGTGINYGYTF. The full variable domain, in which reference TRBV19 and TRBJ1-2 provide the parts outside the CDR3, is DGGITQSPKYLFRKEGQNVTLSCEQNLNHDAMYWYRQDPGQGLRLIYYSQIVNDFQKGDIAEGYSVSREKKESFPLTVTSAQKNPTAFYLCASSPGTGINYGYTFGSGTRLTVV.

The chain combines TRBV5-4 with TRBJ1-1, with D uncertain. This CDR3 is built from 14 residues. V was shortened by 0 bases and J by 3 bases, with 9 bases between the two germline ends. Germline loops: CDR1 SGHNT, CDR2 YYREEE (reference sequence). The CDR3 bases are TGTGCCAGCAGCTTGGCTACAGCCTACACTGAAGCTTTCTTT. Amino acids: CASSLATAYTEAFF.

The chain links TRBV7-6 to TRBJ2-5; either TRBD1 or TRBD2 may supply D (6 bases each). The CDR3 consists of 15 residues. V was trimmed by 5 bases and J by 1 base, leaving 14 bases between them. Germline assignment: CDR1 SGHVS and CDR2 FNYEAQ. The CDR3 region is CASSPLPGAQETQYF. CDR3 sequence (DNA): TGTGCCAGCAGCCCTCTCCCGGGGGCCCAAGAGACCCAGTACTTC. Together with reference TRBV7-6 and TRBJ2-5, the CDR3 gives the full variable domain: GAGVSQSPRYKVTKRGQDVALRCDPISGHVSLYWYRQALGQGPEFLTYFNYEAQQDKSGLPNDRFSAERPEGSISTLTIQRTEQRDSAMYRCASSPLPGAQETQYFGPGTRLLVL.

The chain recombines TRBV7-2 with TRBJ1-2, with TRBD1 identical over 8 bases. Trimming at V came to 5 bases and at J to 8 bases, leaving 13 bases not matched to a gene. CDR1 is SGHTA and CDR2 is FQGNSA in the germline V gene. This CDR3 comprises 15 residues. The CDR3 DNA reads as TGTGCCAGCAGCCCGCGACAGGGGAGTGCCGGCGGCTACACCTTC. Amino acid sequence: CASSPRQGSAGGYTF.

This clone has at least ten counts. This chain connects TRBV28 to TRBJ1-2; 7 bases fit TRBD1. Germline CDR1 MDHEN, CDR2 SYDVKM. The CDR3 extends over 14 amino acids. V lost 5 bases and J lost 3; bases outside the gene matches: 6. The CDR3 DNA follows: TGTGCCAGCAGTCCGGCGGGACAGCACTATGGCTACACCTTC. Translation gives CASSPAGQHYGYTF.

CDR3 sequence reads: CASSLGNTGELFF. The CDR3 DNA is TGTGCCAGCAGTTTGGGTAATACCGGGGAGCTGTTTTTT. The chain recombines TRBV28 with TRBJ2-2; D unclear. The V and J ends lost 3 bases and 5 bases respectively, with 7 bases between them. This CDR3 is built from 13 residues. From germline, CDR1 is MDHEN and CDR2 SYDVKM.

J is TRBJ1-1 and V is TRBV6-1, with D perhaps TRBD1 (6 bases). The CDR3 has 15 amino acids. Trimming removed 4 bases from V and 4 bases from J, with 16 bases in between. Germline V gives CDR1 MNHNS, CDR2 SASEGT. CDR3 nucleotide sequence: TGTGCCAGCAGTGGAGGGGGAGGGGAGAGCACTGAAGCTTTCTTT. It encodes CASSGGGGESTEAFF.

CDR3 DNA sequence: TGTGCCAGCAGCCATCCATCCGGGACAGCCTACGAGCAGTACTTC. It encodes CASSHPSGTAYEQYF. V and J are TRBV4-2 and TRBJ2-7; 7 nucleotides line up with TRBD1. The junction had 7 bases not matched to a gene; V was cut back by 3 bases and J by 2 bases. The CDR3 has 15 residues. Germline V CDR1 and CDR2: LGHNA, YNFKEQ.

The V call is TRBV27, the J call TRBJ1-1; 7 bases are shared with TRBD1. V gave up 5 bases and J gave up 1 base; unmatched junction bases: 1. CDR1 is MNHEY and CDR2 is SMNVEV in the germline V gene (reference sequence). The CDR3 extends over 13 amino acids. The CDR3 is CASSGQENTEAFF. The CDR3 region has the DNA TGTGCCAGCAGTGGACAGGAGAACACTGAAGCTTTCTTT.

The rearrangement uses TRBV6-1 and TRBJ1-3; D perhaps matches TRBD1 (5 bases). The CDR3 has 14 amino acids. Deletions cut 8 bases from V and 0 bases from J, with 11 bases between. From germline, CDR1 is MNHNS and CDR2 SASEGT. The CDR3 bases are TGTGCCAGCCGCGGGGGGGACTCTGGAAACACCATATATTTT. It specifies CASRGGDSGNTIYF.

This chain uses TRBV6-1 with TRBJ2-7; 11 nucleotides agree with TRBD2. The CDR3 runs 13 residues. Germline V CDR1 and CDR2: MNHNS, SASEGT. After removal of 11 bases from V and 1 base from J, the junction contained 4 bases not matched to a gene. CDR3 sequence (DNA): TGTGCCTTGGGGACTAGCGGATCCTACGAGCAGTACTTC. This encodes CALGTSGSYEQYF.

The rearrangement links TRBV19 to TRBJ2-7; tentatively, D is TRBD1 (6 bases). Germline CDR1 and CDR2: LNHDA and SQIVND (reference sequence). CDR3 length: 14 residues. With 6 bases removed from V and 2 bases from J, the gap between germline ends came to 14 bases. The CDR3 loop reads CASRDSNGAYEQYF. The CDR3 DNA reads as TGTGCCAGTAGGGACAGCAATGGCGCCTACGAGCAGTACTTC.

The chain recombines TRBV5-1 with TRBJ2-1; D may be TRBD2 (5 bases). The V gene lost 6 bases and the J gene lost 9 bases, with 16 bases spanning the gap. Germline V gene sequence: CDR1 SGHRS, CDR2 YFSETQ. The CDR3 is 13 amino acids. For the CDR3, the DNA is TGCGCCAGCAAGGCACGTGCCGAGGGTGAGCAGTTCTTC. This encodes CASKARAEGEQFF.

The V and J genes are TRBV28 and TRBJ2-3; a weak D match, TRBD2 (5 bases). CDR3 length: 18 amino acids. The germline CDR1 and CDR2 sequences are MDHEN and SYDVKM. V lost 9 bases and J lost 2, with 27 bases in between. CDR3: CASSLGVGLARSTDTQYF. The CDR3 nucleotides are TGTGCCAGTTCCCTCGGGGTCGGCCTGGCCAGATCCACAGATACGCAGTATTTT.

The chain carries TRBV2 and TRBJ1-2, with 8 bases fitting TRBD1. The germline gives CDR1 SNHLY, CDR2 FYNNEI. J gave up 7 bases and V 7 bases, and 20 bases lay outside the gene matches. The CDR3 totals 17 residues. This CDR3 reads CASIPNPQGAGNFGYTF. The CDR3 DNA reads TGTGCCAGCATCCCCAACCCCCAGGGGGCGGGCAATTTTGGCTACACCTTC.

The chain employs TRBV5-1 and TRBJ2-5; possibly TRBD2 for D (6 bases). Per germline, CDR1 SGHRS and CDR2 YFSETQ. This CDR3 comprises 17 residues. V was cut by 3 bases and J by 1 base, with 19 bases left in between. DNA of the CDR3: TGCGCCAGCAGCTCCCAAGTGCGAGATAGCGGCCAAGAGACCCAGTACTTC. Protein product: CASSSQVRDSGQETQYF. The whole variable domain, remainder taken from reference TRBV5-1 and TRBJ2-5, is KAGVTQTPRYLIKTRGQQVTLSCSPISGHRSVSWYQQTPGQGLQFLFEYFSETQRNKGNFPGRFSGRQFSNSRSEMNVSTLELGDSALYLCASSSQVRDSGQETQYFGPGTRLLVL.

The rearrangement uses TRBV5-6 and TRBJ1-2; possibly TRBD1 for D (6 bases). There are 14 residues in the CDR3. From germline, CDR1 is SGHDT and CDR2 YYEEEE. V lost 1 base to trimming and J lost 2 bases, with 9 bases between them. CDR3 amino acids: CASSLRGPNYGYTF. The CDR3 DNA reads TGTGCCAGCAGCTTGCGGGGGCCCAACTATGGCTACACCTTC.

J is TRBJ2-4 and V is TRBV7-2; D gene ambiguous. V lost 1 base and J lost 2, with 6 bases in between. CDR1 is SGHTA and CDR2 is FQGNSA in the germline V gene. This CDR3 is built from 14 residues. Written as DNA, the CDR3 is TGTGCCAGCAGCTTAGAGGGTTCCAAAAACATTCAGTACTTC. It yields the protein CASSLEGSKNIQYF.